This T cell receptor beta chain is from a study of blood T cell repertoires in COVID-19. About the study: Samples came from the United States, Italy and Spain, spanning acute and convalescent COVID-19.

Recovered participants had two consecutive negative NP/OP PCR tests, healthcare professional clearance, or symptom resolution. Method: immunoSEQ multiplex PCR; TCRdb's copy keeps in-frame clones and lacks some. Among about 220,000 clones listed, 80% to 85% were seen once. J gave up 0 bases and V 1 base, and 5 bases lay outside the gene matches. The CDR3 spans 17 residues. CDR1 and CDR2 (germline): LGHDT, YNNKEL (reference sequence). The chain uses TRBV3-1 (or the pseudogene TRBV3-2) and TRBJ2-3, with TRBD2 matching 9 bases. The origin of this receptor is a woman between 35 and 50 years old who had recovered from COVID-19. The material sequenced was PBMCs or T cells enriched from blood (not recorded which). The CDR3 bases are TGTGCCAGCAGCCAAGCCCTAGCGGGATGGAGCACAGATACGCAGTATTTT. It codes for CASSQALAGWSTDTQYF.